One sample yielded the 6 T cell receptor beta chains listed below, sequenced in a study of T cells in Graves' hyperthyroidism and ophthalmopathy. TCR beta CDR3 region amplification was performed from RNA transcripts. Carried out on the TCR CDR3, a first-round RT-PCR used the HTBI primer set. Each CDR3 protein is one row after TCRdb ran MiXCR on the multiplex PCR reads. The sample includes approximately 32,000 distinct CDR3 sequences, less than 50% of them seen just once. What was sequenced was blood. The receptors come from a woman between 50 and 59 years old with Graves' hyperthyroidism that later progressed to Graves' ophthalmopathy.

This clonotype came up many times. The chain carries TRBV7-9 and TRBJ1-1; no firm D call. V dropped 1 base and J dropped 0 bases, with 6 bases sitting between them. The CDR3 spans 14 residues. Germline V gives CDR1 SEHNR, CDR2 FQNEAQ (reference sequence). CDR3 loop: CASSLVSMNTEAFF. The CDR3 bases are TGTGCCAGCAGCTTAGTCAGCATGAACACTGAAGCTTTCTTT.

This clonotype is medium-sized (0.01 to 0.1%) in the sample. The CDR3 bases are TGTGCCAGCAGCTCGATTGACTCCTACGAGCAGTACTTC. Protein: CASSSIDSYEQYF. The chain combines TRBV7-9 with TRBJ2-7, with D uncertain. Trimming shortened V by 4 bases and J by 0 bases, and 7 bases separated the two germline ends. CDR3 length equals 13 residues. CDR1 is SEHNR, CDR2 FQNEAQ, per germline (reference sequence).

The chain uses TRBV10-3 and TRBJ1-1; TRBD1 aligns across 10 bases. Trimming removed 7 bases from V and 12 bases from J; junction bases left unmatched: 8. Germline V CDR1 and CDR2: ENHRY, SYGVKD. The CDR3 loop spans 12 amino acids. CDR3 in DNA: TGTGCCATCAACTCGGGACAGGGGCCGACTTTCTTT. Amino acid sequence: CAINSGQGPTFF.

CDR3 DNA: TGTGCCAGCAGTCCCGGACAGTTATTCTCTGGAAACACCATATATTTT. Translating it yields CASSPGQLFSGNTIYF. The chain joins TRBV25-1 to TRBJ1-3; possible D gene TRBD1, 6 bases. The V end was cut by 5 bases, the J end by 0 bases, with 14 bases between. There are 16 residues in the CDR3. Germline CDR1 and CDR2: MGHDK and SYGVNS. Filled out from reference TRBV25-1 and TRBJ1-3, the complete variable domain reads EADIYQTPRYLVIGTGKKITLECSQTMGHDKMYWYQQDPGMELHLIHYSYGVNSTEKGDLSSESTVSRIRTEHFPLTLESARPSHTSQYLCASSPGQLFSGNTIYFGEGSWLTVV.

This clonotype is classed as medium-sized. J is TRBJ1-2 and V is TRBV15; TRBD1 matches at 7 bases. After removal of 3 bases from V and 5 bases from J, the junction contained 6 bases not matched to a gene. This CDR3 spans 14 amino acids. The germline V gene encodes CDR1 LNHNV and CDR2 YYDKDF (reference sequence). The chain's CDR3 is CATSSEGQPYGYTF. For the CDR3, the DNA is TGTGCCACCAGCAGCGAGGGACAGCCATATGGCTACACCTTC.

This clonotype was recorded at least ten times. The chain combines TRBV9 with TRBJ2-1; D gene uncertain. Trimming removed 2 bases at V and 6 bases at J, with 18 bases between. The germline V gene has CDR1 SGDLS and CDR2 YYNGEE. This CDR3 has 16 residues. The CDR3 sequence is CASSVLTRAVFNEQFF. The CDR3 coding sequence is TGTGCCAGCAGCGTCTTGACCCGTGCGGTTTTCAATGAGCAGTTCTTC.